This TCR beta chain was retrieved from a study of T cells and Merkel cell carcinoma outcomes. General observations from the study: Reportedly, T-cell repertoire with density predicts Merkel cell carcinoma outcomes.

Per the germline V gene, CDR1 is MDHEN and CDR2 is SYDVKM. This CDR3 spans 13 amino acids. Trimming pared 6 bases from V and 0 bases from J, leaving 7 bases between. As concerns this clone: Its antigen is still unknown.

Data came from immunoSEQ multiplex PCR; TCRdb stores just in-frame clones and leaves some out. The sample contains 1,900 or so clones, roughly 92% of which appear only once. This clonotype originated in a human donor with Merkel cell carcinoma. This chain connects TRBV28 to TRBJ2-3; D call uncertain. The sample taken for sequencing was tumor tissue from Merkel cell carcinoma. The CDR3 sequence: CASSPSSTDTQYF. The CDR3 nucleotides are TGTGCCAGCAGCCCCTCTAGCACAGATACGCAGTATTTT.